Described below is a single T cell receptor (beta chain) sequence and its context. This sample was included in a study of Ad26.COV2.S vaccination and SARS-CoV-2 variants. Study in general: The COV1001 Ad26.COV2.S trial arm included the donor.

The sample's treatment: over 15 received Ad26.COV2.S at low or high dose, single or two shots; a few received placebo; per-sample allocation not given. Sampling was done on day 63 after the first vaccine or placebo injection. The method was immunoSEQ multiplex PCR; TCRdb's version includes in-frame clones alone and lacks a portion of them. The table has around 400,000 clones, around 91% seen once. The CDR3 contains 16 residues. The V gene's germline CDR1 is KGHSH and CDR2 LQKENI. V lost 6 bases, J lost 3 bases, and 19 bases lay in between. The specimen was peripheral blood, collected in a trial of Ad26.COV2.S vaccine versus placebo. The chain uses TRBV18 and TRBJ2-3; either TRBD1 or TRBD2 may fit D (5 bases each). The clonotype originates from a person aged 18-65 years who received the Ad26.COV2.S COVID-19 vaccine or a placebo. CDR3 DNA sequence: TGTGCCAGCTCCCCAGGGTGGGGGATTGGAACAGATACGCAGTATTTT. Residues: CASSPGWGIGTDTQYF.